This T cell receptor beta chain is drawn from a study of blood T cell repertoires in COVID-19. Study context: From T cells, B-cell-depleted T cells, or PBMCs came the material, which was cDNA or gDNA.

Source study methods: From reference gene primer amplification, estimates of nucleated cell counts were derived. The data were produced by immunoSEQ multiplex PCR, yet TCRdb's version contains in-frame clones alone and is incomplete. V and J calls and clone size are copied from that table; D and trimming were computed from the DNA. The table includes approximately 240,000 clones, roughly nine tenths detected once. Unmatched junction bases numbered 3, after V lost 0 bases and J lost 2 bases. Germline V gene lookup returns CDR1 GTSNPN and CDR2 SVGIG (reference sequence). The CDR3 has 15 residues. The rearrangement joins TRBV30 to TRBJ2-3; 9 nucleotides match TRBD2. The source material was peripheral blood. This clonotype originated in a woman aged 18 to 35 who had recovered from COVID-19. The CDR3 region has the DNA TGTGCCTGGAGTGTCCCTAGCGGGGCCACAGATACGCAGTATTTT. This translates into CAWSVPSGATDTQYF.